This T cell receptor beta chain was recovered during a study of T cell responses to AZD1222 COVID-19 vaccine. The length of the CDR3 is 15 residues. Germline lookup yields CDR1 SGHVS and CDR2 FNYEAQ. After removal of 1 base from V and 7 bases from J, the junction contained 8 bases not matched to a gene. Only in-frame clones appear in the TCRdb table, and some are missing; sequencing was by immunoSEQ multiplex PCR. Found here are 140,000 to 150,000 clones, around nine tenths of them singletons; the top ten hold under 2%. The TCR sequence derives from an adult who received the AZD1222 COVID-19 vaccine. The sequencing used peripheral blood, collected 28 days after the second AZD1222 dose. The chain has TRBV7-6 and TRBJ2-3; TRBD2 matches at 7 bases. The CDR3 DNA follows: TGTGCCAGCAGCTTAGGGCCCGGACTAGGGAATACGCAGTATTTT. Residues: CASSLGPGLGNTQYF.